This TCR beta chain was sequenced during a study of T cells after yellow fever vaccination. The TCR cDNA carried a universal primer site and UMIs from 5'RACE template switching. TCRdb itself ran the 5' RACE reads through MiXCR, one entry per CDR3 protein. In the table there are approximately 160,000 distinct CDR3 sequences, about 6.2% of which are singletons. Study conclusions and caveats: The booster saw the reappearance of most primary-vaccination clones (roughly 96% CD4, around 88% CD8). Contamination by abundant bulk-population clonotypes could be present in FACS-sorted repertoires.

Trimming took off 8 bases at V and 4 bases at J, with 17 bases between the two ends. Germline-derived CDR1 and CDR2 are MNHEY and SVGAGI. The CDR3 spans 14 residues. This clonotype was found many times. The antigen remains undetermined. The sample here was CD4+ T cells sorted from PBMCs, taken on the day of the first yellow fever vaccination. The genes are TRBV6-5 and TRBJ1-1; D is uncertain. This sequence originates from a man aged 18 to 29 who received the YFV17D yellow fever vaccine. The CDR3 coding sequence is TGTGCCAGCGGTACTTTGTCTAGTGCCACTGAAGCTTTCTTT. Protein sequence: CASGTLSSATEAFF.